This is a list of T cell receptor beta chains from one sample in a study of shared clonotypes between healthy human individuals. Method: immunoSEQ multiplex PCR; TCRdb's copy keeps in-frame clones and lacks some. The table shows approximately 530,000 clones, with almost 97% occurring only once. Sample: naive CD4+ T cells sorted from blood. The receptors stem from a woman aged 25 to 39 in good health. CDR3s include the opening cysteine and the closing phenylalanine or tryptophan. The order of the fields is CDR3 protein, CDR3 DNA, V gene, J gene, D gene, clone size. The D gene is left open where the match is weak. Part of the rows lack a size; the others show once, few, many or a class for expanded clones.

CDR3: CASSFHREADTQYF
DNA: TGTGCCAGCAGTTTTCACAGGGAGGCAGATACGCAGTATTTT
V: TRBV27
J: TRBJ2-3
D: NA
size: NA

CDR3: CANPGQGFEGYTF
DNA: TGTGCCAACCCGGGACAGGGGTTTGAGGGCTACACCTTC
V: TRBV6-5
J: TRBJ1-2
D: TRBD1
size: NA

CDR3: CASSQAGTSGSNEQFF
DNA: TGTGCCAGCAGCCAGGCCGGGACTAGCGGGAGTAATGAGCAGTTCTTC
V: TRBV4-2
J: TRBJ2-1
D: TRBD2
size: NA

CDR3: CASSPLAGGPYNEQFF
DNA: TGTGCCAGCAGTCCCCTAGCGGGAGGGCCCTACAATGAGCAGTTCTTC
V: TRBV28
J: TRBJ2-1
D: TRBD2
size: NA

CDR3: CASSSIGGANTEAFF
DNA: TGTGCCAGCAGCTCTATCGGAGGGGCGAACACTGAAGCTTTCTTT
V: TRBV11-2
J: TRBJ1-1
D: NA
size: NA

CDR3: CASSPFQSEQYF
DNA: TGTGCCAGCAGCCCCTTCCAATCCGAGCAGTACTTC
V: TRBV4-2
J: TRBJ2-7
D: NA
size: NA

CDR3: CASSENRNQPQHF
DNA: TGTGCCAGCAGTGAAAATAGAAATCAGCCCCAGCATTTT
V: TRBV6-1
J: TRBJ1-5
D: NA
size: NA

CDR3: CASKEGRYEQYF
DNA: TGTGCCAGCAAAGAGGGGCGCTACGAGCAGTACTTC
V: TRBV28
J: TRBJ2-7
D: NA
size: NA

CDR3: CASSYTGYGEQYF
DNA: TGTGCCAGCAGTTACACAGGTTATGGGGAGCAGTACTTC
V: TRBV6-5
J: TRBJ2-7
D: NA
size: NA

CDR3: CASSRRQDSNQPQHF
DNA: TGTGCCAGCTCTCGCAGACAGGATAGCAATCAGCCCCAGCATTTT
V: TRBV18
J: TRBJ1-5
D: NA
size: NA

CDR3: CAWRISPAEAFF
DNA: TGTGCCTGGAGAATCTCCCCAGCTGAAGCTTTCTTT
V: TRBV30
J: TRBJ1-1
D: NA
size: NA

CDR3: CVRSPQGLAGGPIYNEQFF
DNA: TGTGTCAGAAGCCCCCAGGGACTAGCGGGAGGGCCTATCTACAATGAGCAGTTCTTC
V: TRBV7-5
J: TRBJ2-1
D: NA
size: NA

CDR3: CASSEATANYGYTF
DNA: TGTGCCAGCAGTGAAGCCACAGCTAACTATGGCTACACCTTC
V: TRBV2
J: TRBJ1-2
D: NA
size: NA

CDR3: CTRVLISTYEQYF
DNA: TGCACCAGGGTACTGATTAGCACCTACGAGCAGTACTTC
V: TRBV1
J: TRBJ2-7
D: NA
size: NA

CDR3: CASRAPRGTKNIQYF
DNA: TGTGCCAGCAGAGCCCCTAGAGGGACCAAAAACATTCAGTACTTC
V: TRBV28
J: TRBJ2-4
D: NA
size: NA

CDR3: CASRPIDRQYEQYF
DNA: TGTGCCAGCAGACCCATTGACCGGCAATACGAGCAGTACTTC
V: TRBV27
J: TRBJ2-7
D: NA
size: NA

CDR3: CASSGAWHQETQYF
DNA: TGTGCCAGCAGTGGAGCGTGGCACCAAGAGACCCAGTACTTC
V: TRBV28
J: TRBJ2-5
D: NA
size: once

CDR3: CATSRARGLETDTQYF
DNA: TGTGCCACCAGCAGGGCCAGGGGTTTGGAAACAGATACGCAGTATTTT
V: TRBV15
J: TRBJ2-3
D: NA
size: NA

CDR3: CASSYRGLKTQYF
DNA: TGTGCCAGCAGTTATAGGGGGCTGAAAACCCAGTACTTC
V: TRBV28
J: TRBJ2-5
D: TRBD1
size: once

CDR3: CAWSYGPGTDTIYF
DNA: TGTGCCTGGAGTTACGGACCCGGTACGGACACCATATATTTT
V: TRBV30
J: TRBJ1-3
D: NA
size: NA

CDR3: CSVGGSGTGGSNTEAFF
DNA: TGCAGCGTGGGAGGATCCGGGACAGGGGGCTCGAACACTGAAGCTTTCTTT
V: TRBV29-1
J: TRBJ1-1
D: TRBD1
size: NA

CDR3: CASSSTTGIVYGYTF
DNA: TGTGCCAGCAGTTCCACGACAGGGATTGTCTATGGCTACACCTTC
V: TRBV28
J: TRBJ1-2
D: TRBD1
size: NA

CDR3: CASSLVPGNEQFF
DNA: TGCGCCAGCAGCTTGGTTCCGGGGAATGAGCAGTTCTTC
V: TRBV5-1
J: TRBJ2-1
D: NA
size: NA

CDR3: CASSLESSGYEQYF
DNA: TGCGCCAGCAGCTTGGAGTCTAGCGGGTACGAGCAGTACTTC
V: TRBV5-1
J: TRBJ2-7
D: TRBD2
size: once

CDR3: CASSPDRARNTEAFF
DNA: TGTGCCAGCAGTCCAGACAGGGCCCGGAACACTGAAGCTTTCTTT
V: TRBV6-5
J: TRBJ1-1
D: TRBD1
size: NA

CDR3: CASSDHSGDQSFKEQYF
DNA: TGCGCCAGCAGCGACCATTCCGGGGACCAATCTTTTAAAGAGCAGTACTTC
V: TRBV5-1
J: TRBJ2-7
D: NA
size: NA

CDR3: CASSSHRGSVKSNTGELFF
DNA: TGTGCCAGCAGTTCCCACAGGGGGTCCGTTAAATCGAACACCGGGGAGCTGTTTTTT
V: TRBV28
J: TRBJ2-2
D: TRBD1
size: once

CDR3: CASSFNTGSSFYYEQYF
DNA: TGCGCCAGCAGCTTTAACACAGGGAGTTCGTTTTACTACGAGCAGTACTTC
V: TRBV5-1
J: TRBJ2-7
D: NA
size: NA

CDR3: CASNPLQETYYNEQFF
DNA: TGTGCCAGCAATCCATTGCAGGAGACCTACTACAATGAGCAGTTCTTC
V: TRBV2
J: TRBJ2-1
D: NA
size: NA

CDR3: CSVDGGTGGSEQYF
DNA: TGCAGCGTTGATGGGGGGACAGGGGGAAGTGAGCAGTACTTC
V: TRBV29-1
J: TRBJ2-7
D: TRBD1
size: NA

CDR3: CASSQEVQVTDTQYF
DNA: TGTGCCAGCAGCCAAGAGGTACAGGTTACAGATACGCAGTATTTT
V: TRBV4-2
J: TRBJ2-3
D: NA
size: once

CDR3: CASSSQRGSSETQYF
DNA: TGTGCCAGCAGTTCACAAAGGGGGAGTAGTGAGACCCAGTACTTC
V: TRBV28
J: TRBJ2-5
D: NA
size: once

CDR3: CASTSGTPSSDEQYF
DNA: TGTGCCAGTACCTCGGGGACACCCAGCTCGGACGAGCAGTACTTC
V: TRBV19
J: TRBJ2-7
D: NA
size: NA

CDR3: CASSASGVESGELFF
DNA: TGTGCCAGCTCCGCCAGCGGCGTTGAGTCCGGGGAGCTGTTTTTT
V: TRBV18
J: TRBJ2-2
D: NA
size: NA

CDR3: CASSKDLWPGTGGDGTGELFF
DNA: TGTGCCAGCAGCAAAGATCTATGGCCCGGGACAGGGGGCGATGGGACCGGGGAGCTGTTTTTT
V: TRBV21-1
J: TRBJ2-2
D: NA
size: NA

CDR3: CASSVPSQNTEAFF
DNA: TGCGCCAGCAGCGTTCCTAGTCAGAACACTGAAGCTTTCTTT
V: TRBV5-1
J: TRBJ1-1
D: NA
size: NA

CDR3: CASSFVSSAVGNTQYF
DNA: TGTGCCAGCAGTTTCGTGTCTAGCGCCGTAGGAAATACGCAGTATTTT
V: TRBV9
J: TRBJ2-3
D: NA
size: NA

CDR3: CASSPPSGGSSYNEQFF
DNA: TGTGCCAGCTCACCACCGAGCGGGGGCAGCTCCTACAATGAGCAGTTCTTC
V: TRBV18
J: TRBJ2-1
D: TRBD2
size: once

CDR3: CASSSPTGAGGPYEQYF
DNA: TGTGCCAGCAGTTCCCCCACGGGGGCAGGGGGTCCCTACGAGCAGTACTTC
V: TRBV6-7
J: TRBJ2-7
D: NA
size: NA

CDR3: CASSARQGRSGELFF
DNA: TGTGCCAGCAGCGCCCGACAGGGACGGTCCGGGGAGCTGTTTTTT
V: TRBV7-9
J: TRBJ2-2
D: TRBD1
size: NA

CDR3: CASSRQGTIETQYF
DNA: TGTGCCAGCTCACGACAGGGTACGATAGAGACCCAGTACTTC
V: TRBV18
J: TRBJ2-5
D: TRBD1
size: once

CDR3: CASSHSRDRGMNTEAFF
DNA: TGCGCCAGCAGTCACTCCCGGGACAGGGGAATGAACACTGAAGCTTTCTTT
V: TRBV23-1
J: TRBJ1-1
D: TRBD1
size: NA

CDR3: CASSGPTNEKLFF
DNA: TGTGCCAGCTCAGGGCCAACTAATGAAAAACTGTTTTTT
V: TRBV18
J: TRBJ1-4
D: NA
size: NA

CDR3: CASSLGAGGDTQYF
DNA: TGTGCCAGCAGCTTAGGTGCGGGAGGAGATACGCAGTATTTT
V: TRBV11-2
J: TRBJ2-3
D: TRBD2
size: NA

CDR3: CASSQANEYSNQPQHF
DNA: TGCGCCAGCAGCCAAGCCAACGAGTATAGCAATCAGCCCCAGCATTTT
V: TRBV4-1
J: TRBJ1-5
D: NA
size: NA

CDR3: CASSLYGSGYYEQYF
DNA: TGTGCCAGCAGTTTATACGGCTCCGGGTACTACGAGCAGTACTTC
V: TRBV27
J: TRBJ2-7
D: NA
size: NA